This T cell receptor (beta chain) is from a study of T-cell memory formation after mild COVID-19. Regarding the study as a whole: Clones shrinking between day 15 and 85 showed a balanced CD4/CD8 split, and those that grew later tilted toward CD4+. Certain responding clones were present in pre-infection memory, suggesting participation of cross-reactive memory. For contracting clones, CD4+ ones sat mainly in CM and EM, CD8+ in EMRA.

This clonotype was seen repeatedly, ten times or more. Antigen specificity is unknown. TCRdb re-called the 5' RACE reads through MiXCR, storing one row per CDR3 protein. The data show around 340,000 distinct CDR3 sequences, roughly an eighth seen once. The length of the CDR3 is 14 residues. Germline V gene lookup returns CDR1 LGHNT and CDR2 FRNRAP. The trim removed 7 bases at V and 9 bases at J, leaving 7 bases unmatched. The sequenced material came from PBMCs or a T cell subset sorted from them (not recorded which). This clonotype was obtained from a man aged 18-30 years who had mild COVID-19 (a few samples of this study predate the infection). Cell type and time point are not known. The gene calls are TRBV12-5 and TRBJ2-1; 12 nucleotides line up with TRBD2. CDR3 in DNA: TGTGCTAGTGCCTCGACTAGCGGGGGAGGTGAGCAGTTCTTC. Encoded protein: CASASTSGGGEQFF.